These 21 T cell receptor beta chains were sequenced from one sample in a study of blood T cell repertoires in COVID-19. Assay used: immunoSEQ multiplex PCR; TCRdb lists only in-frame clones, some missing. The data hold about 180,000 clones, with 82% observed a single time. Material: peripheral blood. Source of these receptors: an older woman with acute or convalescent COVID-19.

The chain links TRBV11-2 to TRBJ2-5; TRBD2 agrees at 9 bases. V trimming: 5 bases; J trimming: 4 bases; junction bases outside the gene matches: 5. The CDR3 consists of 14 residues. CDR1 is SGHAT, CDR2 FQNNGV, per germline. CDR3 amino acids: CASSLRTSAETQYF. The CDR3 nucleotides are TGTGCCAGCAGCCTCCGGACTAGCGCAGAGACCCAGTACTTC.

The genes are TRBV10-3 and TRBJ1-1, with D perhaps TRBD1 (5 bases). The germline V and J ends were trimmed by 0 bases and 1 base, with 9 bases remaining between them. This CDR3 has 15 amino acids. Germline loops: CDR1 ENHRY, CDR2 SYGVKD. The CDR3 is CAISESDGGNTEAFF. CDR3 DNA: TGTGCCATCAGTGAGTCGGACGGGGGGAACACTGAAGCTTTCTTT.

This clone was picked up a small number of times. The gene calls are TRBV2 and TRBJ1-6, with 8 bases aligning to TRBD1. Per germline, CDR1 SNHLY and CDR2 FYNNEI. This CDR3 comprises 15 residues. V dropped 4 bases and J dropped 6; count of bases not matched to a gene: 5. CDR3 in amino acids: CASSGTGLGNSPLHF. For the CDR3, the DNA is TGTGCCAGCAGTGGGACAGGGCTTGGTAATTCACCCCTCCACTTT.

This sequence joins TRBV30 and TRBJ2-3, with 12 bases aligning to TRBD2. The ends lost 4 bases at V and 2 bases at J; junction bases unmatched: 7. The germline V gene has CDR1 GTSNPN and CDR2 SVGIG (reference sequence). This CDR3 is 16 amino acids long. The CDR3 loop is CAWNLAGGIVTDTQYF. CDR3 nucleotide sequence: TGTGCCTGGAACCTAGCGGGGGGGATAGTCACAGATACGCAGTATTTT.

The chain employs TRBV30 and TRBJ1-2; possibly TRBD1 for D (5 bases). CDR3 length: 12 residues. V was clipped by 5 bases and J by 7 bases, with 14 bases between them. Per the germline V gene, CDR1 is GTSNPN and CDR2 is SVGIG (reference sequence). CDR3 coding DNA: TGTGCCTGGGCTAGGGGAATCGGTGGCTACACCTTC. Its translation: CAWARGIGGYTF. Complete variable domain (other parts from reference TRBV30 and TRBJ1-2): SQTIHQWPATLVQPVGSPLSLECTVEGTSNPNLYWYRQAAGRGLQLLFYSVGIGQISSEVPQNLSASRPQDRQFILSSKKLLLSDSGFYLCAWARGIGGYTFGSGTRLTVV.

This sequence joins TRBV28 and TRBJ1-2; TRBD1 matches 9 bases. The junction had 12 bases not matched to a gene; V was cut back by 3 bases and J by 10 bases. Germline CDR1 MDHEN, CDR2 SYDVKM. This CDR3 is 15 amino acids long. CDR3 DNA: TGTGCCAGCAGTTTTCCGGGACAGGGAAGTTTAGACTACACCTTC. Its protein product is CASSFPGQGSLDYTF.

CDR3 sequence (DNA): TGTGCCACCAGCAGAGATCGACAGGGGTGGACCGGGAACACTGAAGCTTTCTTT. Translation: CATSRDRQGWTGNTEAFF. The genes are TRBV15 and TRBJ1-1; 8 nucleotides agree with TRBD1. J gave up 1 base and V 0 bases, and 10 bases lay outside the gene matches. The CDR3 covers 18 residues. Germline V lookup: CDR1 LNHNV, CDR2 YYDKDF (reference sequence).

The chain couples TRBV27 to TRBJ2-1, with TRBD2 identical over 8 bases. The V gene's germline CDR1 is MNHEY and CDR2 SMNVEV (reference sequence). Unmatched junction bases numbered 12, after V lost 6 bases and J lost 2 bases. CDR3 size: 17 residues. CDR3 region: CASSHQSVAGTYNEQFF. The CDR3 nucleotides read TGTGCCAGCAGCCATCAGTCCGTAGCGGGAACCTACAATGAGCAGTTCTTC.

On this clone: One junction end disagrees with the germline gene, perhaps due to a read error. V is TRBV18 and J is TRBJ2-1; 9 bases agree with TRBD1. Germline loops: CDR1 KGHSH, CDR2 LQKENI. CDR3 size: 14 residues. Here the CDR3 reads CASAPGQGFNEQFF. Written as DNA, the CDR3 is TGTGCCAGCGCACCGGGACAGGGATTCAATGAGCAGTTCTTC.

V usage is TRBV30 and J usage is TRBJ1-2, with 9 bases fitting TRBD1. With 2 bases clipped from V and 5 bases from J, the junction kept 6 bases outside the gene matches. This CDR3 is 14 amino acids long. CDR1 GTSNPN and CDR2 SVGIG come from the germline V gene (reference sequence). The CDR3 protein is CAWSSTGGQYGYTF. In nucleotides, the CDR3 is TGTGCCTGGAGTTCTACAGGGGGCCAGTATGGCTACACCTTC.

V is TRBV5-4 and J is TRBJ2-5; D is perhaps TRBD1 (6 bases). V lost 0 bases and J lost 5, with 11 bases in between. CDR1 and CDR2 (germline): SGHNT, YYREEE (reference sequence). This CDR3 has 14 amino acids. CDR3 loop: CASSLDRVGETQYF. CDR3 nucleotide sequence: TGTGCCAGCAGCTTGGACAGGGTTGGTGAGACCCAGTACTTC.

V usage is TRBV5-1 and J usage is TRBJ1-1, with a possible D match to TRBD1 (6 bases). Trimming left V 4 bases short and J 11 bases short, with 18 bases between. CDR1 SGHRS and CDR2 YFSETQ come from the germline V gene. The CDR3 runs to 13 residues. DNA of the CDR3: TGCGCCAGCAGCGCATGGTCAGGGGTGAAGGCTTTCTTT. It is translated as CASSAWSGVKAFF.

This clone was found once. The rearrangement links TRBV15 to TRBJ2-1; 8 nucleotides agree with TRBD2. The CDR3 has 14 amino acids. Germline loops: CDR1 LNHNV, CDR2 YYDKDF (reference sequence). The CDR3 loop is CASGERGLINEQFF. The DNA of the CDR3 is TGTGCTTCCGGAGAGCGGGGGTTGATCAATGAGCAGTTCTTC.

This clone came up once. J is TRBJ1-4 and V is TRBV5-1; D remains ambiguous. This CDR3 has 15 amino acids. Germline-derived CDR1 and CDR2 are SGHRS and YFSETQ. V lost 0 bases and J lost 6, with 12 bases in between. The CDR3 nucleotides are TGCGCCAGCAGCTTGGCCGGCGGGGAGGATGAAAAACTGTTTTTT. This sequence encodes CASSLAGGEDEKLFF.

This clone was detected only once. CDR3 nucleotides: TGTGCCAGAGGAGATCTCCAGGGGACTGAAGCTTTCTTT. Translation: CARGDLQGTEAFF. This rearrangement joins TRBV5-3 to TRBJ1-1, with a weak D call TRBD1 (6 bases). TRBV5-3 is known as an ORF, though its function is uncertain. The CDR3 sequence is 13 residues long. Trimming took 7 bases from V and 5 from J, leaving 15 bases between them.

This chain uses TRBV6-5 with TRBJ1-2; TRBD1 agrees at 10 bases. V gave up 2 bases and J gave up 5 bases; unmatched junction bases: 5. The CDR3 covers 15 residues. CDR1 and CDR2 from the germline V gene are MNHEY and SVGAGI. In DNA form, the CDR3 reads TGTGCCAGCAGTTACGACAGGGGGCGGCTATATGGCTACACCTTC. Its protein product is CASSYDRGRLYGYTF.

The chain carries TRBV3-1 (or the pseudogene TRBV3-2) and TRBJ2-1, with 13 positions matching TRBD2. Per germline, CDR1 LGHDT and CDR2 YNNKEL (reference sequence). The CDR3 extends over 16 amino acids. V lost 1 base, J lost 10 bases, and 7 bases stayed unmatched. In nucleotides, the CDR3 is TGTGCCAGCAGCCAAGTACGAGGACTAGCGGGGGCGGAGCAGTTCTTC. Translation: CASSQVRGLAGAEQFF.

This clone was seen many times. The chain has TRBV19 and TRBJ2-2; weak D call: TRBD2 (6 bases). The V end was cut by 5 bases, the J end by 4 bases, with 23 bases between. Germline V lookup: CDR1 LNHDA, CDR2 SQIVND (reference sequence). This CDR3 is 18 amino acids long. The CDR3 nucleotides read TGTGCCAGTAGTGTTAGCGGAGGGGTTGGCAGAAGCACCGGGGAGCTGTTTTTT. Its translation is CASSVSGGVGRSTGELFF.

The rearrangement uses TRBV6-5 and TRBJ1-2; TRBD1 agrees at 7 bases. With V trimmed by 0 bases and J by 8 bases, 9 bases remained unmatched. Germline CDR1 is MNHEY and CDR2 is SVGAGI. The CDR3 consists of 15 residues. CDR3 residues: CASSYSTGWARGYTF. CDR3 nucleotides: TGTGCCAGCAGTTACTCGACAGGGTGGGCTAGGGGCTACACCTTC.

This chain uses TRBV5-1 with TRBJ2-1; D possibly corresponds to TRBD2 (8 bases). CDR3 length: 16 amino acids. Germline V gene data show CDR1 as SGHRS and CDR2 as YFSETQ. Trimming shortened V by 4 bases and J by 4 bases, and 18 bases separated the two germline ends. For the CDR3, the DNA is TGCGCCAGCAGCCCGGGGGGGACAGCGGATTACAATGAGCAGTTCTTC. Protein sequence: CASSPGGTADYNEQFF.

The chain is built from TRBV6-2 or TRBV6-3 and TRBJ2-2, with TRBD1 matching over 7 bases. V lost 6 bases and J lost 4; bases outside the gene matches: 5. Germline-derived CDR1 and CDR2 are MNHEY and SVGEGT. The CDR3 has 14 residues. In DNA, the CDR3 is TGTGCCAGCAGCCAGACAGGGTCCACCGGGGAGCTGTTTTTT. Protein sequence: CASSQTGSTGELFF.